This T cell receptor (beta chain) was identified in a study of blood T cell repertoires in COVID-19. Study-wide background: Acute and convalescent COVID-19 specimens originated in the United States, Italy and Spain. From T cells, B-cell-depleted T cells, or PBMCs came the material, which was cDNA or gDNA.

J was trimmed by 3 bases and V by 7 bases; bases with no gene match: 18. Germline loops: CDR1 SQVTM, CDR2 ANQGSEA. There are 17 residues in the CDR3. Methods used by the authors: Amplified reference gene primers provided the basis for estimating nucleated cell counts. Clones were read by immunoSEQ multiplex PCR, and TCRdb kept only the in-frame ones, dropping some. V, J and clone size reflect that table, while D and trimming were determined from the DNA. The sample lists about 360,000 clones, around nine tenths occurring once. This TCR derives from a human donor in a cohort sampled during active COVID-19. The chain joins TRBV29-1 to TRBJ2-1; 7 bases map to TRBD2. What was sequenced was peripheral blood. DNA of the CDR3: TGCAGCGCAACCGCGGAAGGCGGGAGTTATAGCTACAATGAGCAGTTCTTC. Its translation is CSATAEGGSYSYNEQFF.